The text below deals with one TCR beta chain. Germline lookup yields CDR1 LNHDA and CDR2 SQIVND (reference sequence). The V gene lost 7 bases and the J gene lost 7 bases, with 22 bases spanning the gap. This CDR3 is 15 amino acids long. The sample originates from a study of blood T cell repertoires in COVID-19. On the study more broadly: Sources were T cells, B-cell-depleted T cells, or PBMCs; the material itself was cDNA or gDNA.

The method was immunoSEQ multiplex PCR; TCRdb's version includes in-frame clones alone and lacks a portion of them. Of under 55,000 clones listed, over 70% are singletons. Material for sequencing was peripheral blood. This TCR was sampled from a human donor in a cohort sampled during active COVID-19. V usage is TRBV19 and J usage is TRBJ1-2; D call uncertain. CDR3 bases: TGTGCCAGTACCCCCAGCCCGGGTATGACGAGTGGCTACACCTTC. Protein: CASTPSPGMTSGYTF.